This T cell receptor (beta chain) was retrieved from a study of patients and donors after allogeneic stem cell transplantation. MiXCR was run by TCRdb on the RT-PCR reads, yielding one entry per CDR3 protein. The table records roughly 190,000 distinct CDR3 sequences, around two fifths of them present only once. The germline V gene encodes CDR1 MNHNY and CDR2 SVGAGI (reference sequence). The CDR3 contains 17 residues. V lost 0 bases to trimming and J lost 2 bases; unmatched junction nucleotides: 8. The source is a human donor who was either an allogeneic HSCT recipient or a stem cell or donor lymphocyte infusion donor (not recorded which). It is not recorded whose cells these are; they may come from a transplant donor. What was sequenced was blood, either unsorted or a sorted T cell fraction (not recorded which). V and J are TRBV6-6 and TRBJ2-7; 9 bases align to TRBD1. CDR3 sequence (DNA): TGTGCCAGCAGTTACTCGATCGGGACAGGGAGTGCCTACGAGCAGTACTTC. Amino acids: CASSYSIGTGSAYEQYF.